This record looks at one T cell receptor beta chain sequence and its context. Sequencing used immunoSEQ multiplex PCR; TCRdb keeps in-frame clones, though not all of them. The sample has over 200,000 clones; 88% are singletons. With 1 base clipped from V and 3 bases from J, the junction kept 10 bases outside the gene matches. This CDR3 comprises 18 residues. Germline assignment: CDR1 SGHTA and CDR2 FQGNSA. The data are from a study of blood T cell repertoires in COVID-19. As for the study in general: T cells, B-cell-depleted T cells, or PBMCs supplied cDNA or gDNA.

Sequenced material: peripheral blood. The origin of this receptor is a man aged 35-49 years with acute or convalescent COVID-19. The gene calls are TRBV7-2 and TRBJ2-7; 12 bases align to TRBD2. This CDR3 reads CASSLDWLAGGSGYEQYF. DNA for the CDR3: TGTGCCAGCAGCTTAGACTGGCTAGCGGGAGGGAGCGGCTACGAGCAGTACTTC. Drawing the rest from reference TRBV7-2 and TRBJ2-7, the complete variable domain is GAGVSQSPSNKVTEKGKDVELRCDPISGHTALYWYRQSLGQGLEFLIYFQGNSAPDKSGLPSDRFSAERTGGSVSTLTIQRTQQEDSAVYLCASSLDWLAGGSGYEQYFGPGTRLTVT.